This record looks at one T cell receptor (beta chain) sequence and its context. The V segment lost 6 bases and the J segment 5 bases; nucleotides outside the gene matches: 13. Germline lookup yields CDR1 MDHEN and CDR2 SYDVKM. This CDR3 spans 17 amino acids. Participant-reported clinical history was the basis for cohort assignment. This entry is derived from a study of blood T cell repertoires in COVID-19. Clones were read by immunoSEQ multiplex PCR, and TCRdb kept only the in-frame ones, dropping some. The table includes more than 200,000 clones, 85% to 90% detected once. The V gene is TRBV28, the J gene TRBJ2-5; 12 positions agree with TRBD1. The TCR comes from a woman aged 30 to 39 who had recovered from COVID-19. Sequencing was done on a sample of PBMCs or T cells enriched from blood (not recorded which). The CDR3 here is CASSTYPGQGALETQYF. DNA for the CDR3: TGTGCCAGCAGCACCTACCCGGGACAGGGGGCGTTGGAGACCCAGTACTTC.